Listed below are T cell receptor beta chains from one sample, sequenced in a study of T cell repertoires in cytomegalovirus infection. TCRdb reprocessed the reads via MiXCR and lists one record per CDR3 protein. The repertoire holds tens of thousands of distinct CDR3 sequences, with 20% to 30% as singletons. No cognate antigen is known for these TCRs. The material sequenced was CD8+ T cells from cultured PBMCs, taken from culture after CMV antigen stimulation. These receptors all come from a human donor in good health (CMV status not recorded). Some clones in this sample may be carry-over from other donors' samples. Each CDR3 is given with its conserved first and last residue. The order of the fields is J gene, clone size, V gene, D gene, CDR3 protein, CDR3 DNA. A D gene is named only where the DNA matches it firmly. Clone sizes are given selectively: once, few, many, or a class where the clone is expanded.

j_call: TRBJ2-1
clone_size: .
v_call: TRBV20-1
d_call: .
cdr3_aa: CSAREGRSSYNEQFF
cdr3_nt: TGCAGTGCTAGAGAAGGGAGGAGCTCCTACAATGAGCAGTTCTTC

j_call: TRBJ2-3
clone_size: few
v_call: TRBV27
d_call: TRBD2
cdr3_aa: CASSLLSGGTDTQYF
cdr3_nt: TGTGCCAGCAGTTTGTTGAGCGGGGGGACAGATACGCAGTATTTT

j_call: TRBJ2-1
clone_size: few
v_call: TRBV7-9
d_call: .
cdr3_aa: CASSFRDGSYNEQFF
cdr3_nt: TGTGCCAGCAGCTTCCGGGACGGCTCCTACAATGAGCAGTTCTTC

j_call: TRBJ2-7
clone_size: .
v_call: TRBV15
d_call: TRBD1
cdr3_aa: CATSREEGQTYEQYF
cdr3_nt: TGTGCCACCAGCAGAGAAGAGGGACAGACGTACGAGCAGTACTTC

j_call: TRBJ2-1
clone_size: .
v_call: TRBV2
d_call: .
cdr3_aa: CASSESLAEEQFF
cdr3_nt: TGTGCCAGCAGTGAAAGTCTCGCGGAAGAACAGTTCTTC

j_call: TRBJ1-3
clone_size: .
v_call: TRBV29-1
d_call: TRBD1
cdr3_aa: CSVEMDRPGTIYF
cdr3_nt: TGCAGCGTGGAAATGGACAGGCCTGGGACCATATATTTT

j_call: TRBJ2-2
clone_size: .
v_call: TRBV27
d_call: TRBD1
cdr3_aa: CASSTIRTGGSGELFF
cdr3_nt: TGTGCCAGCAGCACTATAAGAACAGGGGGATCCGGGGAGCTGTTTTTT

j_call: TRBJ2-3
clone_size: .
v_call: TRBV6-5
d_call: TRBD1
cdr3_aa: CASRPGGFSADTQYF
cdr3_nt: TGTGCCAGCAGGCCAGGGGGCTTTTCGGCAGATACGCAGTATTTT

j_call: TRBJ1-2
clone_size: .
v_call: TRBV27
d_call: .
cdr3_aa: CASSPVSGYGYTF
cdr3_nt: TGTGCCAGCAGTCCCGTGTCGGGCTATGGCTACACCTTC

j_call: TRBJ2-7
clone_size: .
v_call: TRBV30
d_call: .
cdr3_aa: CAWRDLNPPEPGAGQYF
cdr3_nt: TGTGCCTGGCGCGATTTAAACCCCCCTGAACCCGGGGCAGGGCAGTACTTC

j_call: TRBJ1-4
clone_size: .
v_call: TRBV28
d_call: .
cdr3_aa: CASSTDTWGAGEKLFF
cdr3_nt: TGTGCCAGCAGTACGGACACCTGGGGGGCGGGGGAAAAACTGTTTTTT

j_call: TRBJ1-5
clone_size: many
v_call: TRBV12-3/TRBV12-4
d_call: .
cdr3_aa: CASSLVWGNNQPQHF
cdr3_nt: TGTGCCAGCAGTTTAGTTTGGGGTAACAATCAGCCCCAGCATTTT

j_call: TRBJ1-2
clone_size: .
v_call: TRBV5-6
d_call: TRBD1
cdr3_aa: CASRKTGGNGYTF
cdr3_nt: TGTGCCAGCAGAAAGACAGGGGGCAATGGCTACACCTTC

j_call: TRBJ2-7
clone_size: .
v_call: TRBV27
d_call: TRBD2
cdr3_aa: CASSLVGTSGYEQYF
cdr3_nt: TGTGCCAGCAGTCTAGTAGGGACTAGCGGCTACGAGCAGTACTTC

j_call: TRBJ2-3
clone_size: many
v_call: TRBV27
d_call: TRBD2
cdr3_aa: CASGLAGGTDTQYF
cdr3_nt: TGTGCCAGCGGACTAGCGGGGGGGACAGATACGCAGTATTTT

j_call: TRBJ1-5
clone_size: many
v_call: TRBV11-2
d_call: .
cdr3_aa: CASSDSGTAPGPQHF
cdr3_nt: TGTGCCAGCAGCGATTCCGGGACTGCCCCAGGTCCCCAGCATTTT

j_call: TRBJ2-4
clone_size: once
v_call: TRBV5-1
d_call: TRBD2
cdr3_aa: CASSLALGLAGPKNIQYF
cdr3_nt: TGCGCCAGCAGCTTGGCCTTGGGACTAGCGGGCCCGAAAAACATTCAGTACTTC

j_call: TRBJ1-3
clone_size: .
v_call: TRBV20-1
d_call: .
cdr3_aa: CSARTQRDSGNTIYF
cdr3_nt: TGCAGTGCTAGGACACAGCGGGACTCTGGAAACACCATATATTTT

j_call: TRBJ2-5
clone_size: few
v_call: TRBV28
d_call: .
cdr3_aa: CASSQSRDTPQETQYF
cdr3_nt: TGTGCCAGCAGCCAATCCCGGGACACCCCACAAGAGACCCAGTACTTC

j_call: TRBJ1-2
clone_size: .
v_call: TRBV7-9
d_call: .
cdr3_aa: CASSPQNYGYTF
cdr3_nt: TGTGCCAGCAGCCCCCAGAACTATGGCTACACCTTC

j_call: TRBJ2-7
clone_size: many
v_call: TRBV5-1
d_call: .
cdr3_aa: CASSLNSGQIYEQYF
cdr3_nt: TGCGCCAGCAGCTTGAATAGTGGACAGATCTACGAGCAGTACTTC

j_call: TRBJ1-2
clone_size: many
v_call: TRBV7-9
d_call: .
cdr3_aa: CASSPGEGSNYGYTF
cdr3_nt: TGTGCCAGCAGCCCCGGAGAGGGCTCTAACTATGGCTACACCTTC

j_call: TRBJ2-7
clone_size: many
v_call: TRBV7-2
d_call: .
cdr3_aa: CASSARRSGVDEQYF
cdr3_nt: TGTGCCAGCAGTGCCAGGAGGTCGGGAGTGGACGAGCAGTACTTC

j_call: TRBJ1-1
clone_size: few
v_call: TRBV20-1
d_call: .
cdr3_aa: CSEESQSSQVAFF
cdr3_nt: TGCAGTGAAGAGTCGCAGTCGAGCCAAGTGGCTTTCTTT

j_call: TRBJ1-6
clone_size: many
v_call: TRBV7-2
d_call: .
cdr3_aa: CASSLGLFNSPLHF
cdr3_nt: TGTGCCAGCAGCTTAGGACTCTTTAATTCACCCCTCCACTTT

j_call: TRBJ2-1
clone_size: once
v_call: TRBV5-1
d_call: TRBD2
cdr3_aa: CASSPRTSGRDEQFF
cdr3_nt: TGCGCCAGCAGCCCACGGACTAGCGGGAGAGATGAGCAGTTCTTC

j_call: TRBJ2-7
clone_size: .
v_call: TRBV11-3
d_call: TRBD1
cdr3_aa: CASSLLGQGEYEQYF
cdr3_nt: TGTGCCAGCAGCTTATTGGGACAGGGGGAGTACGAGCAGTACTTC

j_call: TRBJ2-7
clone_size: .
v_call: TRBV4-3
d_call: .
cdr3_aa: CASSPPIRGQRDEQYF
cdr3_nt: TGCGCCAGCAGCCCACCTATCAGGGGCCAGCGGGACGAGCAGTACTTC

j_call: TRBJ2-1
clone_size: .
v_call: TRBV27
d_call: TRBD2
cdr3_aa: CVSKRGLEVWEQFF
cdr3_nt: TGTGTCAGCAAGAGGGGACTAGAAGTTTGGGAGCAGTTCTTC

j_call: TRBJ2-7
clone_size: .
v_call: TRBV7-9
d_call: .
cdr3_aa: CASSLRNSYEQYF
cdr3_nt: TGTGCCAGCAGCTTAAGAAACTCCTACGAGCAGTACTTC

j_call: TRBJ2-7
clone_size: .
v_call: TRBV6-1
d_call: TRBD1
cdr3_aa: CASGLDRGGSYEQYF
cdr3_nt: TGTGCCAGCGGACTAGACAGGGGGGGATCCTACGAGCAGTACTTC

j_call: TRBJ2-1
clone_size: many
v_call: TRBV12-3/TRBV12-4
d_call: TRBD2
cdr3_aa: CASSLVGTVSSGRANEQFF
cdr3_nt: TGTGCCAGCAGTTTAGTAGGGACAGTTTCTAGCGGGAGGGCAAATGAGCAGTTCTTC

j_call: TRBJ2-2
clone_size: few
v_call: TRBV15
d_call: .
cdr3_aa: CATSRDRGRSNTGELFF
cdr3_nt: TGTGCCACCAGCAGAGATCGAGGCAGGTCTAACACCGGGGAGCTGTTTTTT

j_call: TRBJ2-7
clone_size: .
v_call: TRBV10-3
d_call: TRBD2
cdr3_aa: CAISDLAGGYEQYF
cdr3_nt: TGTGCCATCAGTGACCTAGCGGGGGGGTACGAGCAGTACTTC

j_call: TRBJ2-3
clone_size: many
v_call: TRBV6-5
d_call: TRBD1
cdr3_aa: CASTPTGGTDTQYF
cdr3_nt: TGTGCCAGCACCCCGACAGGGGGTACAGATACGCAGTATTTT

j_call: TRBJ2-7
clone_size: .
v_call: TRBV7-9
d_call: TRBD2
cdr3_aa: CASSDPGGPYEQYF
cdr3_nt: TGTGCCAGCAGTGATCCGGGGGGTCCCTACGAGCAGTACTTC

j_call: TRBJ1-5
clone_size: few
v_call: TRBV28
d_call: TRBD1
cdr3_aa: CASIALPGQGGNQPQHF
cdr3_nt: TGTGCCAGCATAGCCCTACCGGGACAGGGGGGCAATCAGCCCCAGCATTTT

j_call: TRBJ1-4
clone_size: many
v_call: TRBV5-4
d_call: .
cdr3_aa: CASSFTDRSNEKLFF
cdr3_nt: TGTGCCAGCAGCTTTACGGACAGATCGAATGAAAAACTGTTTTTT

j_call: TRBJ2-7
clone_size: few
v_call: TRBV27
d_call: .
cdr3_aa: CASSLTPSYEQYF
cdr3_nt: TGTGCCAGCAGCCTGACTCCCTCCTACGAGCAGTACTTC

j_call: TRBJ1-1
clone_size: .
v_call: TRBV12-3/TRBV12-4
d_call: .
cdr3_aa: CTSSPGQRAEAFF
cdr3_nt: TGTACCAGCAGCCCTGGACAGCGGGCTGAAGCTTTCTTT

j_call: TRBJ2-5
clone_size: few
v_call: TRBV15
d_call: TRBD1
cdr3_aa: CATSRTGDEETQYF
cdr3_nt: TGTGCCACCAGCCGGACAGGGGATGAGGAGACCCAGTACTTC

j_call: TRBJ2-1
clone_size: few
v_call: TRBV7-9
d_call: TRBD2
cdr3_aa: CASSSRQRGGLFF
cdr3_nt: TGTGCCAGCAGCTCTAGGCAGCGGGGGGGCCTGTTCTTC

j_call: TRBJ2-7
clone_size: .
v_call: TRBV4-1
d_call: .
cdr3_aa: CASSQEMGRAYEQYF
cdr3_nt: TGCGCCAGCAGCCAAGAGATGGGCCGAGCGTACGAGCAGTACTTC

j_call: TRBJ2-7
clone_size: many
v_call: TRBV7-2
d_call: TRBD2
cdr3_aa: CASSLDPSGSYEQYF
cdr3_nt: TGTGCCAGCAGCTTAGACCCTAGCGGCTCCTACGAGCAGTACTTC

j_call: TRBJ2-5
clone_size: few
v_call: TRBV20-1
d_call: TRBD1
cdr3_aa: CSALRTGAGETQYF
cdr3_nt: TGCAGTGCCCTGAGGACAGGGGCCGGGGAGACCCAGTACTTC

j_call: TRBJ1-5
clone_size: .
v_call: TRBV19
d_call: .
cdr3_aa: CASSDRGYSNQPQHF
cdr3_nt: TGTGCCAGTAGTGACCGGGGATATAGCAATCAGCCCCAGCATTTT

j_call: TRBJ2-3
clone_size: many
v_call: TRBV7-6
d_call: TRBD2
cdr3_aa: CASSLGLAKGTDTQYF
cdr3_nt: TGTGCCAGCAGCCTCGGACTAGCGAAAGGCACAGATACGCAGTATTTT

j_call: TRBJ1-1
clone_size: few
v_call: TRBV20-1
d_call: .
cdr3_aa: CSAREGLKYEAFF
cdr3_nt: TGCAGTGCTAGAGAAGGGTTAAAATATGAAGCTTTCTTT